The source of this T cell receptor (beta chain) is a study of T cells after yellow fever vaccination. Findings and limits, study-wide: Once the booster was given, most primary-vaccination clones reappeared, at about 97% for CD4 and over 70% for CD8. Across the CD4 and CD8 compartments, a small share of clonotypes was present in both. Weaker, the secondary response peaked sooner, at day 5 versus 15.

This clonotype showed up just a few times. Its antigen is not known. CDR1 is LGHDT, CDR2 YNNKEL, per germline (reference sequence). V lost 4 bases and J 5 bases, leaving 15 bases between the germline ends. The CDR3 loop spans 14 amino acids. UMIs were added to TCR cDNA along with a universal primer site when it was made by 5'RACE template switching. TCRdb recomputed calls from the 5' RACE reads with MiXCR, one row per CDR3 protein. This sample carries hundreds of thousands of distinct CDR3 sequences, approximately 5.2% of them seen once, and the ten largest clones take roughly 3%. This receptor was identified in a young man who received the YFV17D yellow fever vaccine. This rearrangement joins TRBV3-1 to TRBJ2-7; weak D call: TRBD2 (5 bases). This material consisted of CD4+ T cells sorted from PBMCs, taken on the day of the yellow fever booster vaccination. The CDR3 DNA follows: TGTGCCAGCAGCCCAGCGGATAGAGGGAACGAGCAGTACTTC. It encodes CASSPADRGNEQYF.